The 20 T cell receptor beta chains in this list originate from one sample, sequenced in a study of CD8+CD57+ T cells in acquired aplastic anemia. Patients selected for sequencing had displayed CD8+CD57+ cell expansion by flow cytometry. The use of genomic DNA as template underpinned the TCR beta VDJ and CDR3 profiling. Each CDR3 protein gets one entry after TCRdb re-called the reads with MiXCR. The table shows about 40,000 distinct CDR3 sequences, with roughly two thirds occurring only once. The sequencing sample was made of sorted CD4+, CD8+, or CD8+CD57+ T cells (not recorded which) from PBMCs. These TCRs come from a human donor with aplastic anemia.

The V call is TRBV20-1, the J call TRBJ2-3; no clear D. Looked up from germline, CDR1 is DFQATT and CDR2 is SNEGSKA (reference sequence). The CDR3 contains 13 residues. V lost 3 bases and J 0 bases, leaving 7 bases between the germline ends. CDR3 in amino acids: CSARVISTDTQYF. The CDR3 nucleotides are TGCAGTGCTAGGGTAATCAGCACAGATACGCAGTATTTT.

In this sample, this clonotype turned up a few times. The chain is built from TRBV2 and TRBJ1-5, with 7 bases aligning to TRBD1. J gave up 3 bases and V 8 bases, and 1 base lay outside the gene matches. CDR1 and CDR2 from the germline V gene are SNHLY and FYNNEI. The CDR3 spans 12 residues. For the CDR3, the DNA is TGTGCCAGCGGGACAGACAATCAGCCCCAGCATTTT. Translated, it gives CASGTDNQPQHF.

This chain joins TRBV19 and TRBJ1-3, with D uncertain. The CDR3 is made up of 13 amino acids. Deletions cut 7 bases from V and 0 bases from J, with 7 bases between. Germline lookup yields CDR1 LNHDA and CDR2 SQIVND (reference sequence). CDR3: CASMRDSGNTIYF. CDR3 bases: TGTGCCAGTATGCGGGACTCTGGAAACACCATATATTTT.

This clonotype was recorded only once. The chain has TRBV19 and TRBJ1-2; the D gene is possibly TRBD1 (5 bases). This CDR3 is 13 amino acids long. Germline lookup yields CDR1 LNHDA and CDR2 SQIVND (reference sequence). V was clipped by 6 bases and J by 2 bases, with 10 bases between them. In DNA form, the CDR3 reads TGTGCCAGTAGACCCGGGGGGAACTATGGCTACACCTTC. Translation gives CASRPGGNYGYTF.

The rearrangement uses TRBV24-1 and TRBJ1-2; no definite D call. Trimming removed 5 bases at V and 6 bases at J, with 12 bases between. This CDR3 comprises 13 residues. CDR1 and CDR2 from the germline V gene are KGHDR and SFDVKD. This CDR3 reads CATSAVGNDGYTF. CDR3 coding DNA: TGTGCCACCAGTGCGGTGGGGAACGATGGCTACACCTTC.

Concerning this clonotype: A read error may explain this, as a much larger clone is one base away. The J gene is TRBJ1-1, the V gene TRBV13; D call uncertain. The CDR3 runs 14 residues. V was pared by 8 bases and J by 0 bases, with 13 bases between. From germline, CDR1 is PRHDT and CDR2 FYEKMQ (reference sequence). CDR3 nucleotides: TGTGCCAGCGGCCCCGTCCGGGTGAACACTGAAGCTTTCTTT. Amino acid sequence: CASGPVRVNTEAFF.

The CDR3 sequence: CASSSSGPNTEAFF. Written as DNA, the CDR3 is TGTGCCAGCAGCTCCTCTGGGCCGAACACTGAAGCTTTCTTT. This sequence joins TRBV7-2 and TRBJ1-1; no definite D call. CDR1 and CDR2 from the germline V gene are SGHTA and FQGNSA. The germline V and J ends were trimmed by 4 bases and 1 base, with 10 bases remaining between them. The CDR3 extends over 14 amino acids.

The genes are TRBV6-1 and TRBJ2-3; 9 bases align to TRBD1. The V gene's germline CDR1 is MNHNS and CDR2 SASEGT. The V gene end was trimmed by 3 bases and the J gene end by 2 bases; junction bases not matched to a gene: 3. The CDR3 is made up of 15 amino acids. This CDR3 reads CASSEGQGYTDTQYF. CDR3 DNA sequence: TGTGCCAGCAGTGAGGGACAGGGATACACAGATACGCAGTATTTT.

Many counts were recorded for this clonotype. The rearrangement joins TRBV19 to TRBJ2-3; the match to TRBD2 covers 16 bases. The CDR3 has 18 residues. Germline V gene sequence: CDR1 LNHDA, CDR2 SQIVND (reference sequence). V lost 5 bases to trimming and J lost 2 bases; unmatched junction nucleotides: 7. CDR3 nucleotides: TGTGCCAGTAGTTCCACCGGGACTAGCGGGGGGGTCACAGATACGCAGTATTTT. Its protein product is CASSSTGTSGGVTDTQYF.

This clonotype was counted ten times or more. The rearrangement links TRBV11-2 to TRBJ2-3, with D tentatively TRBD1 (6 bases). This CDR3 has 16 amino acids. V was pared by 1 base and J by 2 bases, with 13 bases between. Looked up from germline, CDR1 is SGHAT and CDR2 is FQNNGV. CDR3 amino acids: CASSLVETGNTDTQYF. In nucleotides, the CDR3 is TGTGCCAGCAGCTTAGTGGAGACAGGAAACACAGATACGCAGTATTTT.

The rearrangement joins TRBV20-1 to TRBJ2-5; 9 bases map to TRBD2. CDR1 and CDR2 (germline): DFQATT, SNEGSKA (reference sequence). The CDR3 has 15 amino acids. Germline trimming cut 0 bases from V and 11 bases from J; bases unmatched to any gene: 13. CDR3 DNA: TGCAGTGCTAGAGATTCCCAGCGGGGGGCGTGGGAGCAGTACTTC. This codes for CSARDSQRGAWEQYF.

This clonotype was seen many times. The chain recombines TRBV20-1 with TRBJ2-2, with 9 bases aligning to TRBD2. V shed 0 bases, J shed 3 bases, and the junction held 5 bases outside the gene matches. Germline CDR1 and CDR2: DFQATT and SNEGSKA (reference sequence). There are 16 residues in the CDR3. For the CDR3, the DNA is TGCAGTGCTAGAGATCTCCGCGGGGGGGACACCGGGGAGCTGTTTTTT. The encoded protein is CSARDLRGGDTGELFF.

This sequence joins TRBV15 and TRBJ1-3; 8 bases are shared with TRBD1. CDR3 length equals 14 residues. V trimming: 8 bases; J trimming: 0 bases; junction bases outside the gene matches: 3. Germline CDR1 and CDR2: LNHNV and YYDKDF (reference sequence). As DNA, the CDR3 is TGTGCCACCGGACAGGGAAGCTCTGGAAACACCATATATTTT. Its translation: CATGQGSSGNTIYF.

This clonotype was detected ten times or more. The chain employs TRBV29-1 and TRBJ2-7; possible D gene TRBD1, 6 bases. V was trimmed by 3 bases and J by 2 bases, leaving 17 bases between them. Germline-derived CDR1 and CDR2 are SQVTM and ANQGSEA. The CDR3 is made up of 15 amino acids. The chain's CDR3 is CSVEMGNRAPYEQYF. The CDR3 region has the DNA TGCAGCGTTGAGATGGGAAACAGGGCTCCCTACGAGCAGTACTTC.

The chain carries TRBV24-1 and TRBJ1-3; no definite D call. The germline V gene has CDR1 KGHDR and CDR2 SFDVKD. The germline V and J ends were trimmed by 5 bases and 1 base, with 14 bases remaining between them. CDR3 length equals 16 residues. The CDR3 reads CATSAGGERSGNTIYF. The CDR3 coding sequence is TGTGCCACCAGTGCTGGTGGGGAAAGGTCTGGAAACACCATATATTTT.

Many counts were recorded for this clonotype. This chain uses TRBV20-1 with TRBJ1-1; D perhaps matches TRBD1 (6 bases). This CDR3 is built from 16 residues. Germline V gene sequence: CDR1 DFQATT, CDR2 SNEGSKA (reference sequence). The V end lost 0 bases, the J end lost 1 base, and 15 bases lay between the germline ends. CDR3 DNA sequence: TGCAGTGCTAGAGATGGGACAAGGGGACCGAACACTGAAGCTTTCTTT. Its protein product is CSARDGTRGPNTEAFF.

This clonotype was seen many times. This chain joins TRBV5-5 and TRBJ1-5; D not resolved. Per germline, CDR1 SGHKS and CDR2 YYEKEE (reference sequence). V was clipped by 0 bases and J by 4 bases, with 8 bases between them. The CDR3 sequence is 14 residues long. The CDR3 loop is CASSLAGDNQPQHF. The CDR3 region has the DNA TGTGCCAGCAGCTTGGCCGGGGATAATCAGCCCCAGCATTTT. Filled out from reference TRBV5-5 and TRBJ1-5, the complete variable domain reads DAGVTQSPTHLIKTRGQQVTLRCSPISGHKSVSWYQQVLGQGPQFIFQYYEKEERGRGNFPDRFSARQFPNYSSELNVNALLLGDSALYLCASSLAGDNQPQHFGDGTRLSIL.

The chain recombines TRBV15 with TRBJ1-4; 7 bases line up with TRBD1. The germline CDR1 and CDR2 sequences are LNHNV and YYDKDF (reference sequence). The CDR3 length is 14 residues. With 4 bases clipped from V and 4 bases from J, the junction kept 3 bases outside the gene matches. CDR3 sequence (DNA): TGTGCCACCAGCACCGGGACAGTTAATGAAAAACTGTTTTTT. Translation gives CATSTGTVNEKLFF. Looking up the rest from reference TRBV15 and TRBJ1-4 gives the full variable domain: DAMVIQNPRYQVTQFGKPVTLSCSQTLNHNVMYWYQQKSSQAPKLLFHYYDKDFNNEADTPDNFQSRRPNTSFCFLDIRSPGLGDTAMYLCATSTGTVNEKLFFGSGTQLSVL.

The chain combines TRBV3-1 with TRBJ2-5; TRBD1 matches at 10 bases. The CDR3 contains 17 residues. Germline V CDR1 and CDR2: LGHDT, YNNKEL (reference sequence). The junction had 6 bases not matched to a gene; V was cut back by 1 base and J by 1 base. The CDR3 reads CASSQGDRDRGQETQYF. The CDR3 DNA sequence: TGTGCCAGCAGCCAAGGGGACAGGGACAGGGGCCAAGAGACCCAGTACTTC.

The chain carries TRBV15 and TRBJ1-1, with unresolved D. CDR3 size: 13 residues. Germline V gene data show CDR1 as LNHNV and CDR2 as YYDKDF (reference sequence). Deletions cut 0 bases from V and 5 bases from J, with 7 bases between. As DNA, the CDR3 is TGTGCCACCAGCAGAGAAATATGGACTGAAGCTTTCTTT. As protein: CATSREIWTEAFF. Variable domain in full (rest from reference TRBV15 and TRBJ1-1): DAMVIQNPRYQVTQFGKPVTLSCSQTLNHNVMYWYQQKSSQAPKLLFHYYDKDFNNEADTPDNFQSRRPNTSFCFLDIRSPGLGDTAMYLCATSREIWTEAFFGQGTRLTVV.